These 30 T cell receptor beta chains share one sample of origin, sequenced in a study of Ad26.COV2.S vaccination and SARS-CoV-2 variants. Treatment meaning: approximately 18 received Ad26.COV2.S at low or high dose, single or two shots; several received placebo; per-sample allocation not given. Collection of samples fell on day 63 after the first vaccine or placebo injection. Using immunoSEQ multiplex PCR, the repertoire was profiled, and TCRdb retains in-frame clones only, with some absent. This table holds roughly 380,000 clones, roughly 90% found once. The input for sequencing was peripheral blood, taken in a trial of Ad26.COV2.S vaccine versus placebo. These receptors were obtained from a person aged 18-65 years who received the Ad26.COV2.S COVID-19 vaccine or a placebo.

This clone appeared a single time. The rearrangement joins TRBV5-6 to TRBJ2-7, with D unclear. This CDR3 spans 14 amino acids. Per germline, CDR1 SGHDT and CDR2 YYEEEE. V dropped 3 bases and J dropped 2 bases, with 12 bases sitting between them. The CDR3 bases are TGTGCCAGCAGCTCGGACCCAAATGCCTACGAGCAGTACTTC. Protein: CASSSDPNAYEQYF.

In this sample, this clone turned up a few times. The chain has TRBV30 and TRBJ2-7; D is unclear. This CDR3 spans 11 amino acids. Between the trimmed V and J ends, which lost 3 bases and 7 bases, there was a span of 10 bases. Germline-derived CDR1 and CDR2 are GTSNPN and SVGIG (reference sequence). CDR3 nucleotides: TGTGCCTGGAGCGACCCTGGGGAGCAGTACTTC. Encoded protein: CAWSDPGEQYF.

The chain has TRBV4-1 and TRBJ2-2, with 8 bases identical to TRBD1. The junction had 7 bases not matched to a gene; V was cut back by 3 bases and J by 7 bases. CDR1 is MGHRA, CDR2 YSYEKL, per germline. This CDR3 region has 15 residues. CDR3 sequence (DNA): TGCGCCAGCAGCCACCGGACAGGGCCGAACGGGGAGCTGTTTTTT. Protein: CASSHRTGPNGELFF.

This clone showed up just a few times. The chain is built from TRBV6-4 and TRBJ2-3; TRBD2 matches at 10 bases. CDR1 is MRHNA and CDR2 is SNTAGT in the germline V gene. CDR3 size: 15 residues. Unmatched junction bases numbered 0, after V lost 3 bases and J lost 0 bases. Here the CDR3 DNA reads TGTGCCAGCAGTGAACTAGCGGGGAGCACAGATACGCAGTATTTT. It is translated as CASSELAGSTDTQYF.

The chain is built from TRBV10-2 and TRBJ2-5, with 7 bases that match TRBD2. With 10 bases clipped from V and 6 bases from J, the junction kept 2 bases outside the gene matches. From germline, CDR1 is WSHSY and CDR2 SAAADI. This CDR3 is 10 amino acids long. CDR3 in DNA: TGCGCCACGGGGGGTAAGACCCAGTACTTC. Translation gives CATGGKTQYF.

The V and J genes are TRBV28 and TRBJ1-1; D unclear. Trimming cost V 2 bases and J 11 bases, with 15 bases left between them. Germline values: CDR1 MDHEN, CDR2 SYDVKM. The CDR3 is 13 residues long. The CDR3 is CASSLGGEMTAFF. DNA for the CDR3: TGTGCCAGCAGTTTAGGTGGAGAAATGACGGCTTTCTTT.

This chain uses TRBV6-2 or TRBV6-3 with TRBJ1-5; D remains ambiguous. The germline V gene encodes CDR1 MNHEY and CDR2 SVGEGT. V dropped 2 bases and J dropped 0 bases, with 11 bases sitting between them. This CDR3 is built from 16 residues. The CDR3 nucleotides read TGTGCCAGCAGTTACAACACGGAGTATAGCAATCAGCCCCAGCATTTT. Amino acid sequence: CASSYNTEYSNQPQHF.

The rearrangement links TRBV28 to TRBJ1-1; a weak D match, TRBD1 (5 bases). Trimming left V 2 bases short and J 5 bases short, with 18 bases between. Germline V gives CDR1 MDHEN, CDR2 SYDVKM. The CDR3 spans 16 residues. The CDR3 sequence: CASSLLPGARGTEAFF. The CDR3 DNA is TGTGCCAGCAGTTTACTCCCCGGGGCTCGTGGGACTGAAGCTTTCTTT.

This sequence joins TRBV7-8 and TRBJ2-3; 8 bases match TRBD2. CDR3 size: 19 residues. Germline CDR1 reads SGHVS; CDR2 reads FQNEAQ. J lost 1 base, V lost 5 bases, and 17 bases had no gene match. The DNA for the CDR3 is TGTGCCAGCAGCCCTTTAGCCCCAGCGGGGGCAACTCGCACAGATACGCAGTATTTT. It yields the protein CASSPLAPAGATRTDTQYF.

This clone was seen once. The genes are TRBV6-2 or TRBV6-3 and TRBJ2-5, with D unclear. CDR3 length equals 15 residues. The germline CDR1 and CDR2 sequences are MNHEY and SVGEGT. Deletions cut 4 bases from V and 0 bases from J, with 12 bases between. The CDR3: CASSWYFPYQETQYF. The CDR3 bases are TGTGCCAGCAGTTGGTACTTTCCGTACCAAGAGACCCAGTACTTC.

This chain joins TRBV6-2 or TRBV6-3 and TRBJ2-7; possibly TRBD1 for D (6 bases). Trimming removed 0 bases at V and 4 bases at J, with 13 bases between. CDR3 length: 15 amino acids. The germline V gene has CDR1 MNHEY and CDR2 SVGEGT. As DNA, the CDR3 is TGTGCCAGCAGTTACTCAGGGGGAAGGACGTACGAGCAGTACTTC. This translates into CASSYSGGRTYEQYF.

This rearrangement joins TRBV19 to TRBJ2-1; D may match TRBD1 or TRBD2 (5 bases each). The CDR3 totals 16 residues. Germline V gives CDR1 LNHDA, CDR2 SQIVND (reference sequence). V lost 4 bases, J lost 2 bases, and 15 bases lay in between. CDR3 DNA: TGTGCCAGTAGTAGATCCGGGACGGATGCCTACAATGAGCAGTTCTTC. Amino acid sequence: CASSRSGTDAYNEQFF.

This clone appeared once. This chain links TRBV5-1 with TRBJ2-5; the match to TRBD2 covers 12 bases. The V gene's germline CDR1 is SGHRS and CDR2 YFSETQ. V gave up 2 bases and J gave up 1 base; unmatched junction bases: 3. The CDR3 consists of 16 residues. The CDR3 sequence is CASSFTSGGFQETQYF. CDR3 bases: TGCGCCAGCAGCTTTACTAGCGGGGGGTTCCAAGAGACCCAGTACTTC.

The V call is TRBV15, the J call TRBJ1-6; D remains ambiguous. CDR3 size: 14 residues. Trimming shortened V by 5 bases and J by 5 bases, and 10 bases separated the two germline ends. CDR1 is LNHNV, CDR2 YYDKDF, per germline (reference sequence). The CDR3: CATSPGPNNSPLHF. The CDR3 DNA reads TGTGCCACCAGCCCCGGACCCAATAATTCACCCCTCCACTTT.

The chain recombines TRBV5-5 with TRBJ1-3; TRBD1 matches 9 bases. This CDR3 comprises 16 residues. Germline V lookup: CDR1 SGHKS, CDR2 YYEKEE (reference sequence). V shed 2 bases, J shed 4 bases, and the junction held 7 bases outside the gene matches. The chain's CDR3 is CASSLTGTGSGNTIYF. CDR3 sequence (DNA): TGTGCCAGCAGCTTAACCGGGACAGGGAGCGGAAACACCATATATTTT.

The V call is TRBV5-1, the J call TRBJ1-1, with D uncertain. This CDR3 has 13 residues. Per germline, CDR1 SGHRS and CDR2 YFSETQ. V lost 7 bases to trimming and J lost 0 bases, with 10 bases between them. CDR3 DNA sequence: TGCGCCAGCGGGGTGGACCTGAACACTGAAGCTTTCTTT. Amino acids: CASGVDLNTEAFF.

This clone was recorded only once. The identical CDR3 is also encoded by other nucleotide sequences in the sample. The chain joins TRBV27 to TRBJ2-7; possibly TRBD2 for D (5 bases). CDR3 length: 11 amino acids. Germline V gene sequence: CDR1 MNHEY, CDR2 SMNVEV (reference sequence). The CDR3 loop reads CVSGLDYEQYF. CDR3 nucleotides: TGTGTAAGTGGACTTGACTACGAGCAGTACTTC.

In this sample, this clone turned up a few times. The chain's CDR3 is CSVDPGAGLGYTF. The DNA for the CDR3 is TGCAGCGTTGACCCAGGGGCAGGGTTAGGCTACACCTTC. V usage is TRBV29-1 and J usage is TRBJ1-2; tentative D call: TRBD1 (6 bases). V lost 3 bases and J lost 8, with 16 bases in between. This CDR3 is built from 13 residues. Looked up from germline, CDR1 is SQVTM and CDR2 is ANQGSEA.

The CDR3 nucleotides are TGTGCCAGCAGGAAATACAATCAGCCCCAGCATTTT. This sequence encodes CASRKYNQPQHF. The V call is TRBV28, the J call TRBJ1-5, with D hard to call. The CDR3 spans 12 residues. Germline V lookup: CDR1 MDHEN, CDR2 SYDVKM. V was trimmed by 6 bases and J by 3 bases, leaving 6 bases between them.

This clone was detected only once. The V gene is TRBV5-1, the J gene TRBJ2-5; the match to TRBD2 covers 8 bases. This CDR3 is built from 16 residues. Per the germline V gene, CDR1 is SGHRS and CDR2 is YFSETQ. The V and J ends lost 3 bases and 6 bases, in that order; junction bases with no gene match: 13. For the CDR3, the DNA is TGCGCCAGCAGCTCAGGGGATCGAGCGGGGGCAAAGACCCAGTACTTC. As protein: CASSSGDRAGAKTQYF.

This chain uses TRBV13 with TRBJ1-3; unclear D gene. Germline lookup yields CDR1 PRHDT and CDR2 FYEKMQ (reference sequence). V gave up 4 bases and J gave up 4 bases, with 5 bases separating them. This CDR3 comprises 12 residues. CDR3 sequence: CASSYEGNTIYF. The CDR3 DNA reads as TGTGCCAGCAGCTACGAGGGAAACACCATATATTTT.

This chain uses TRBV19 with TRBJ2-1; TRBD1 aligns across 7 bases. The junction had 11 bases not matched to a gene; V was cut back by 5 bases and J by 7 bases. Germline loops: CDR1 LNHDA, CDR2 SQIVND (reference sequence). The CDR3 length is 15 residues. The CDR3 coding sequence is TGTGCCAGTAGTCCGGGCAGGGGGTTAAGAAATGAGCAGTTCTTC. This gives the protein CASSPGRGLRNEQFF.

The chain employs TRBV12-5 and TRBJ2-1; 7 nucleotides match TRBD2. Trimming cost V 6 bases and J 8 bases; bases outside gene matches: 10. The germline gives CDR1 LGHNT, CDR2 FRNRAP. The CDR3 extends over 14 amino acids. This CDR3 reads CASGPGGGRDEQFF. CDR3 in DNA: TGTGCTAGTGGCCCGGGGGGAGGGAGAGATGAGCAGTTCTTC.

This chain connects TRBV19 to TRBJ2-7; no definite D call. This CDR3 contains 15 residues. V lost 3 bases and J 0 bases, leaving 12 bases between the germline ends. Germline assignment: CDR1 LNHDA and CDR2 SQIVND (reference sequence). This CDR3 is CASSISLENSYEQYF. The CDR3 DNA sequence: TGTGCCAGTAGTATTTCGCTAGAGAACTCCTACGAGCAGTACTTC.

V gene TRBV28 combines with J gene TRBJ2-7; D remains unclear. The V and J ends lost 5 bases and 11 bases respectively, with 13 bases between them. This CDR3 is built from 11 residues. Germline V lookup: CDR1 MDHEN, CDR2 SYDVKM. The CDR3 nucleotides read TGTGCCAGCAGTCTAGGTATCCGGAAGTACTTC. It yields the protein CASSLGIRKYF.

The chain couples TRBV6-5 to TRBJ1-1; the match to TRBD1 covers 8 bases. Germline V gene lookup returns CDR1 MNHEY and CDR2 SVGAGI. V lost 4 bases to trimming and J lost 5 bases; unmatched junction nucleotides: 6. The CDR3 consists of 14 residues. The CDR3 sequence: CASSSGQVGTEAFF. Written as DNA, the CDR3 is TGTGCCAGCAGTTCGGGACAGGTGGGTACTGAAGCTTTCTTT.

This chain uses TRBV29-1 with TRBJ2-7, with 10 bases lining up with TRBD2. V gave up 1 base and J gave up 3 bases; unmatched junction bases: 9. Germline V gene lookup returns CDR1 SQVTM and CDR2 ANQGSEA. The CDR3 contains 16 residues. CDR3 DNA: TGCAGCGTTGAAGGGCTAGCGGGGGCCGAGGGCTACGAGCAGTACTTC. Protein: CSVEGLAGAEGYEQYF.

This clone has more than one count but fewer than ten. Here the CDR3 reads CSAAEANEKLFF. For the CDR3, the DNA is TGCAGCGCGGCAGAAGCTAATGAAAAACTGTTTTTT. The chain has TRBV29-1 and TRBJ1-4, with D hard to call. Trimming pared 7 bases from V and 3 bases from J, leaving 9 bases between. This CDR3 has 12 amino acids. Germline values: CDR1 SQVTM, CDR2 ANQGSEA.

The chain links TRBV2 to TRBJ1-4, with 7 bases fitting TRBD1. The CDR3 has 15 amino acids. The V and J ends lost 3 bases and 8 bases, in that order; junction bases with no gene match: 9. In germline, CDR1 is SNHLY, CDR2 FYNNEI. CDR3 amino acids: CASSDEGQRIEKLFF. CDR3 nucleotides: TGTGCCAGCAGTGATGAGGGACAGCGTATCGAAAAACTGTTTTTT.

The V call is TRBV2, the J call TRBJ1-2; a weak D match, TRBD1 (5 bases). The germline V and J ends were trimmed by 1 base and 8 bases, with 17 bases remaining between them. The CDR3 extends over 15 amino acids. Per germline, CDR1 SNHLY and CDR2 FYNNEI. CDR3: CASSEVTQGLNGYTF. The CDR3 DNA reads TGTGCCAGCAGTGAAGTAACGCAGGGTTTAAACGGCTACACCTTC.